This TCR beta chain was sequenced during a study of blood T cell repertoires in COVID-19 (dated by TCRdb to between 2020 and 2021). Study-level background: Samples covering the acute and convalescent phases of COVID-19 were provided by collaborators in the United States, Italy and Spain. The prospective study material was composed of cDNA or gDNA derived from T cells, B-cell-depleted T cells, or PBMCs. The dataset comprised deeply sampled blood TCRbeta repertoires from subjects exposed to, actively infected with, or recovered from COVID-19. The repertoires were released in a freely available public database intended as a resource for research on the immune response to SARS-CoV-2. The samples were drawn from two sources: the first 160 participants of the ongoing ImmuneRACE study, and approximately 1,300 subjects contributed by 6 global collaborators. Sample metadata almost always included a de-identified subject ID, COVID-19 status, age in years and sex. HLA class I and class II types, where available, came from metadata supplied by the sample provider rather than from assay-based typing.

Participants in the prospective study were aged roughly 18 to 89 years, lived in approximately 26 United States geographic areas, and enrolled through a virtual design. To assign participants to cohorts, the prospective study relied on clinical history that participants themselves reported in a screening survey and a study questionnaire. Exposed participants had been in contact with someone with a PCR-confirmed or clinician-diagnosed COVID-19 case within 2 weeks of study entry. Mobile phlebotomists in the prospective study collected whole blood, serum and a nasopharyngeal or oropharyngeal swab from every participant. Additional blood draws and questionnaires over an approximately 2-month period could optionally be provided by prospective study participants. Blood samples from the prospective study were shipped frozen or at room temperature prior to DNA extraction. The germline V gene (reference sequence) provides CDR1 GTSNPN and CDR2 SVGIG. The junction carries 17 bases between V and J, which are trimmed by 4 bases and 7 bases respectively. The CDR3, cysteine through phenylalanine, is 15 amino acids long. The only DNA kept is the CDR3, 45 bases in frame from the first base.

On this clone itself: Its antigen is currently not known. The record has no base qualities; no much larger clone is one base away.

General conclusions and limits of the study: The quantity of clinical and demographic metadata differed by source and by participant and was supplied without curation.

The immunoSEQ Assay, a bias-controlled multiplex PCR, was used to amplify TCRbeta CDR3 regions from genomic DNA. Per the source publication's procedure: Nucleated cell counts per sample were estimated from amplification of reference gene primers within the assay. To quantify the absolute abundance of each unique TCRbeta CDR3 rearrangement, sequence reads were collapsed and filtered. For each sample, productive Simpson clonality was calculated as the square root of Simpson's diversity index over productive rearrangements. Held by TCRdb, this immuneACCESS table contains in-frame sequences only and omits some clones. Under half of the omission traces to an unresolved V gene where checked; the cause of the rest is unknown. Clone size and the V and J calls come from that table; the DNA yielded D and trimming. The sample table shows 150,000 or so clones, and over 80% are seen once. About 5.2% of the sample is held by the ten biggest clonotypes.

The sequenced sample was PBMCs or T cells enriched from blood (not recorded which). The rearranged segments are TRBV30 and TRBJ1-6; TRBD1 is possibly the D segment (6 matching bases). This clonotype was obtained from a man in his 70s who had been exposed to COVID-19. The DNA reads as follows: TGTGCCTGGACCTCAAACAGGGTGGGGAATTCACCCCTCCACTTT. Its translation reads: CAWTSNRVGNSPLHF.